This T cell receptor beta chain stems from a study of B cell selection in AIRE deficiency (dated by TCRdb to between 2017 and 2020). At the level of the whole study: TCRbeta repertoires of sorted blood CD4+ conventional T cells and regulatory T cells were compared between AIRE-deficient patients and healthy controls. The TCR-sequenced cohort comprised roughly 5 AIRE-deficient APECED patients and roughly 5 healthy control donors. On the study overall, not on this receptor specifically: Shared Treg sequences had shorter CDR3s, which reflects a bias toward rearrangements containing few non-templated nucleotide insertions. Only TCRbeta chains were sequenced, and approximately 34% of the Treg sequences shared among healthy donors were also detected in healthy Tconv cells, possibly owing to differing TCRalpha chains. In AIRE-deficient patients, Tconv and Treg cells had TCRBV gene usage, CDR3 length and TCR diversity comparable to those in healthy donors. Approximately 30% of the Treg TCRbeta sequences shared among healthy donors turned up in patient Tconv cells, suggesting that Treg-biased clones are diverted into the Tconv compartment. Among approximately 3,500 shared Treg TCRbeta sequences, 31.6% were shared exclusively by healthy donors and around 9% exclusively by patients, which suggests that Treg selection is less efficient in the absence of AIRE.

The CDR3 sequence holds 16 residues, the cysteine and phenylalanine included. Of all the DNA, just the CDR3 is kept, 48 bases in frame from base 1. Trimming accounts for 5 bases at V and 6 bases at J, while the number of junction bases matched to no gene is 9. CDR1 LNHDA and CDR2 SQIVND are derived from the germline V gene (reference sequence). This clone came up once. No cognate antigen has been identified for it. No qualities accompany the bases; no much larger clone lies one base away. Conventional CD4 T cells were sorted as CD4+CD127+ cells. AIRE-deficient patients had APECED syndrome. Sorting of Tconv and Treg cells intended for TCRbeta sequencing was performed on a FACSAria flow cytometer. The sorted cells were collected in 5-ml round-bottom polystyrene tubes, and the dry cell pellets were frozen at -80 degrees C prior to sequencing. The immunoSEQ platform was used to sequence the TCRbeta chains. In the original analysis: Pooled conventional T cell repertoires yielded some 9.9x10^4 distinct in-frame TCRbeta sequences from patients and some 1.5x10^5 from healthy donors. Public Treg TCRbeta sequences were defined as those shared by two or more individuals and were then searched for in Tconv repertoires. Differences between groups were assessed using Mann-Whitney U tests with Bonferroni-Dunn correction in GraphPad Prism 7.03. The table was pulled from immuneACCESS by TCRdb, which kept in-frame rearrangements only. Such tables lose some clones; where checked, under half of the loss comes from unresolved V genes, and the rest has no known cause. V, J and clone size are taken as reported in that table, and D and trimming were inferred from the DNA itself. For this sample the table gives 20,000 to 25,000 clones, of which around 97% were detected only once. The ten top clones hold about 0.2% of the sample.

The TCR comes from a human donor with AIRE deficiency. The receptor chain draws on TRBV19 and TRBJ2-1; the central 11 bases match TRBD1. Material: conventional CD4+ T cells sorted from PBMCs. The nucleotide sequence is TGTGCCAGTAGTGAAAGGGCCGGGACAGGGGGCAATGAGCAGTTCTTC. It translates as CASSERAGTGGNEQFF.